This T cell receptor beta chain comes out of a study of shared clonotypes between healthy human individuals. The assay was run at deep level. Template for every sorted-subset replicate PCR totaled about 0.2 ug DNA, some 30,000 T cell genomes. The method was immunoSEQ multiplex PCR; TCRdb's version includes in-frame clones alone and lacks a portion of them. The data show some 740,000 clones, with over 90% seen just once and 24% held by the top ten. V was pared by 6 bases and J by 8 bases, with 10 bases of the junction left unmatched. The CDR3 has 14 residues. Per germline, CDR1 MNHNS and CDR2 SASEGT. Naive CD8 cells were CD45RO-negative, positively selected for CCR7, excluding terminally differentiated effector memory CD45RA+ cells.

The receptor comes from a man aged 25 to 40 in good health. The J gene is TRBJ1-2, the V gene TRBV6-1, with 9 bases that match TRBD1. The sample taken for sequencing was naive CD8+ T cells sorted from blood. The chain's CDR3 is CASSVGQGGEGYTF. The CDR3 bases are TGTGCCAGCAGCGTGGGACAGGGAGGGGAAGGCTACACCTTC.